Listed here are 5 T cell receptor beta chains from one sample, sequenced in a study of human versus mouse CDR3 diversity and MHC coevolution (TCRdb year 2017). Library construction relied on the immunoSEQ multiplex PCR assay. TCRdb took over this immuneACCESS table, retaining in-frame rearrangements with V and J assigned. Such tables are incomplete; in checked studies, under half of the missing clones stem from an unresolved V gene, and the remainder is unexplained. The sample table holds 60,000 to 95,000 clones, of which 85% to 95% were seen once. Roughly 0.16% of the sample comes from the top ten. The sample was naive CD4+ T cells from blood. In the paper's terms, the cell subset or site label means: CD45RO-negative CD62L-positive naive CD4 T cells. Every receptor here comes from a person aged 30-69 years in good health.

The genes are TRBV6-5 and TRBJ2-5; the D gene is possibly TRBD1 (6 bases). The length of the CDR3 is 14 residues. V gave up 7 bases and J gave up 0 bases, with 12 bases separating them. Germline V gene data show CDR1 as MNHEY and CDR2 as SVGAGI. This CDR3 is CASTSWTDQETQYF. CDR3 nucleotide sequence: TGTGCCAGCACATCCTGGACAGACCAAGAGACCCAGTACTTC.

The rearrangement links TRBV9 to TRBJ2-7, with TRBD1 matching over 11 bases. This CDR3 is built from 14 residues. V lost 4 bases and J lost 7; bases outside the gene matches: 7. CDR1 is SGDLS and CDR2 is YYNGEE in the germline V gene. The CDR3 loop is CASSPGDRGREQYF. In DNA, the CDR3 is TGTGCCAGCAGCCCCGGGGACAGGGGGAGGGAGCAGTACTTC.

The chain has TRBV6-1 and TRBJ2-1; TRBD2 is a possible D gene (6 bases). V shed 2 bases and J shed 2 bases, with 16 bases lying between them. This CDR3 comprises 17 residues. Per germline, CDR1 MNHNS and CDR2 SASEGT. This CDR3 reads CASSEIGGGGAYNEQFF. The DNA for the CDR3 is TGTGCCAGCAGTGAAATAGGTGGTGGAGGGGCCTACAATGAGCAGTTCTTC.

The chain uses TRBV4-1 and TRBJ2-5, with 13 bases fitting TRBD2. The CDR3 is made up of 18 amino acids. Germline-derived CDR1 and CDR2 are MGHRA and YSYEKL. The V gene end was trimmed by 3 bases and the J gene end by 2 bases; junction bases not matched to a gene: 9. CDR3 in amino acids: CASSHRPGTSGAQETQYF. CDR3 bases: TGCGCCAGCAGCCACCGTCCCGGGACTAGCGGGGCACAAGAGACCCAGTACTTC.

The chain carries TRBV25-1 and TRBJ2-2, with D tentatively TRBD1 (6 bases). The germline CDR1 and CDR2 sequences are MGHDK and SYGVNS. The CDR3 runs 12 residues. Trimming stripped 6 bases from V and 4 bases from J, with 6 bases between. In DNA form, the CDR3 reads TGTGCCAGCAGGGGGGCCACCGGGGAGCTGTTTTTT. Residues: CASRGATGELFF.